These 26 T cell receptor beta chains were all obtained from the same sample, sequenced in a study of human T cells and chemical hapten exposure. A single record per CDR3 protein comes from TCRdb applying MiXCR to the RACE reads. The data contain about 40,000 distinct CDR3 sequences, less than 4% of them seen just once; the ten biggest clones take up 6.7%. Described time point: patch test 2, 6 weeks after DPC sensitization. As for treatment: therapeutic diphenylcyclopropenone sensitization with weekly scalp DPC. This material consisted of whole blood, taken in connection with sensitization to the hapten diphenylcyclopropenone (DPC). These receptors were collected from a middle-aged man with alopecia areata. Some clones in this sample may be carry-over from other donors' samples.

This clonotype was seen ten or more times. The CDR3 DNA is TGTGCCAGCAGCTTACTTGACGGGGAGCTGTTTTTT. Its translation is CASSLLDGELFF. This chain joins TRBV7-9 and TRBJ2-2; D is unresolved. The CDR3 has 12 amino acids. Trimming left V 2 bases short and J 7 bases short, with 5 bases between. The germline gives CDR1 SEHNR, CDR2 FQNEAQ (reference sequence). Full variable domain (rest looked up from reference TRBV7-9 and TRBJ2-2): DTGVSQNPRHKITKRGQNVTFRCDPISEHNRLYWYRQTLGQGPEFLTYFQNEAQLEKSRLLSDRFSAERPKGSFSTLEIQRTEQGDSAMYLCASSLLDGELFFGEGSRLTVL.

This clonotype has a count of ten or more. The rearrangement uses TRBV5-5 and TRBJ2-3; 11 positions match TRBD1. Unmatched junction bases numbered 6, after V lost 2 bases and J lost 4 bases. The germline V gene has CDR1 SGHKS and CDR2 YYEKEE (reference sequence). CDR3 size: 16 residues. The CDR3 is CASSLGQGAAADTQYF. The CDR3 DNA follows: TGTGCCAGCAGCTTAGGACAGGGGGCGGCAGCAGATACGCAGTATTTT.

There are many counts of this clonotype. The CDR3 DNA is TGTGCCAGCAGTTTTGCGGGGTTTAACACTGAAGCTTTCTTT. Translation gives CASSFAGFNTEAFF. The gene calls are TRBV12-3 or TRBV12-4 and TRBJ1-1; D is undetermined. The CDR3 loop spans 14 amino acids. V was shortened by 3 bases and J by 2 bases, with 10 bases between the two germline ends.

This clonotype showed up many times. The chain joins TRBV29-1 to TRBJ2-3; 11 bases are a match to TRBD2. V trimming: 6 bases; J trimming: 0 bases; junction bases outside the gene matches: 2. The length of the CDR3 is 14 residues. CDR1 is SQVTM and CDR2 is ANQGSEA in the germline V gene. In DNA, the CDR3 is TGCAGCGTAGGGACTAGCGGTAGCACAGATACGCAGTATTTT. This encodes CSVGTSGSTDTQYF.

This chain connects TRBV18 to TRBJ1-5; tentative D call: TRBD1 (5 bases). Germline CDR1 KGHSH, CDR2 LQKENI. The CDR3 has 15 amino acids. V was shortened by 6 bases and J by 9 bases, with 21 bases between the two germline ends. The CDR3 protein is CASSPGTGTGTPQHF. CDR3 nucleotide sequence: TGTGCCAGCTCCCCCGGGACGGGCACTGGGACGCCCCAGCATTTT.

This clonotype was picked up many times. The J gene is TRBJ2-1, the V gene TRBV5-1; TRBD2 matches 8 bases. The CDR3 consists of 15 residues. CDR1 is SGHRS and CDR2 is YFSETQ in the germline V gene. J was trimmed by 2 bases and V by 1 base; bases with no gene match: 2. CDR3 residues: CASSLTSGTYNEQFF. The CDR3 DNA is TGCGCCAGCAGCTTGACTAGCGGAACCTACAATGAGCAGTTCTTC.

The rearrangement links TRBV7-9 to TRBJ1-2; 8 positions match TRBD1. This CDR3 spans 14 amino acids. V shed 5 bases and J 4 bases; nucleotides not matched to a gene: 6. The germline V gene has CDR1 SEHNR and CDR2 FQNEAQ (reference sequence). Here the CDR3 reads CASSVSRGPYGYTF. The CDR3 DNA is TGTGCCAGCAGCGTATCCAGGGGGCCCTATGGCTACACCTTC.

Ten or more counts support this clonotype. The chain combines TRBV11-2 with TRBJ1-3; D possibly corresponds to TRBD1 (5 bases). The CDR3 has 18 residues. Trimming took off 3 bases at V and 0 bases at J, with 18 bases between the two ends. Germline V gives CDR1 SGHAT, CDR2 FQNNGV. CDR3 sequence (DNA): TGTGCCAGCAGCTTGATCCCGGGGCGAACCAGCTCTGGAAACACCATATATTTT. This codes for CASSLIPGRTSSGNTIYF.

This clonotype was observed at least ten times. The rearrangement uses TRBV28 and TRBJ2-3; D remains ambiguous. Germline CDR1 reads MDHEN; CDR2 reads SYDVKM. Trimming left V 5 bases short and J 0 bases short, with 9 bases between. This CDR3 region has 14 residues. CDR3 DNA sequence: TGTGCCAGCAGTGAGACAATGAGCACAGATACGCAGTATTTT. It specifies CASSETMSTDTQYF.

This clonotype showed up many times. V is TRBV20-1 and J is TRBJ2-3, with D tentatively TRBD1 or TRBD2 (5 bases each). Trimming took off 3 bases at V and 0 bases at J, with 16 bases between the two ends. This CDR3 region has 16 residues. CDR1 is DFQATT and CDR2 is SNEGSKA in the germline V gene (reference sequence). In nucleotides, the CDR3 is TGCAGTGCTAGTTTCAGAGGGACCTCTAGCACAGATACGCAGTATTTT. Its protein product is CSASFRGTSSTDTQYF.

Ten or more counts support this clonotype. The V and J genes are TRBV19 and TRBJ2-3; the match to TRBD2 covers 7 bases. The CDR3 is 14 amino acids. V shed 6 bases, J shed 3 bases, and the junction held 6 bases outside the gene matches. Germline-derived CDR1 and CDR2 are LNHDA and SQIVND (reference sequence). Here the CDR3 DNA reads TGTGCCAGTAGCCACAATAGCGGGACAGATACGCAGTATTTT. It codes for CASSHNSGTDTQYF.

This clonotype has ten or more counts. The J gene is TRBJ2-1, the V gene TRBV16, with D possibly TRBD1 on 5 matching bases. This CDR3 has 14 amino acids. V was trimmed by 2 bases and J by 4 bases, leaving 9 bases between them. Germline V gives CDR1 KGHSY, CDR2 FQNENV. The DNA for the CDR3 is TGTGCCAGCAGCCAAGCTAGACAGTACAATGAGCAGTTCTTC. As protein: CASSQARQYNEQFF.

This clonotype was recorded at least ten times. The chain links TRBV9 to TRBJ2-1; TRBD2 matches 8 bases. The CDR3 contains 17 residues. Germline V lookup: CDR1 SGDLS, CDR2 YYNGEE. V shed 3 bases, J shed 8 bases, and the junction held 16 bases outside the gene matches. CDR3 nucleotide sequence: TGTGCCAGCAGCGCCAGGACCGGCAGCGGGAGAGGAGATGAGCAGTTCTTC. This codes for CASSARTGSGRGDEQFF.

This clonotype was seen repeatedly, ten times or more. The genes are TRBV6-5 and TRBJ1-6; 7 nucleotides match TRBD1. The V gene's germline CDR1 is MNHEY and CDR2 SVGAGI. V lost 5 bases and J lost 8; bases outside the gene matches: 9. The CDR3 totals 15 residues. Here the CDR3 DNA reads TGTGCCAGCAGTAGTACAGGGGAAGTTGATTCACCCCTCCACTTT. Its protein is CASSSTGEVDSPLHF.

This clonotype was recorded many times. V gene TRBV4-1 combines with J gene TRBJ2-7, with 9 nucleotides matching TRBD1. This CDR3 is 14 amino acids long. Per the germline V gene, CDR1 is MGHRA and CDR2 is YSYEKL. Germline trimming cut 4 bases from V and 3 bases from J; bases unmatched to any gene: 4. The DNA for the CDR3 is TGCGCCAGCAGCCCGGACAGGGGACGCTACGAGCAGTACTTC. Protein sequence: CASSPDRGRYEQYF.

This sequence joins TRBV3-1 and TRBJ2-1; TRBD2 aligns across 9 bases. The germline V gene has CDR1 LGHDT and CDR2 YNNKEL (reference sequence). The V gene end was trimmed by 4 bases and the J gene end by 4 bases; junction bases not matched to a gene: 8. This CDR3 is built from 16 residues. CDR3 nucleotides: TGTGCCAGCAGCCCCTCTTTGGCGGGAGGGTACAATGAGCAGTTCTTC. It codes for CASSPSLAGGYNEQFF.

The V and J genes are TRBV5-1 and TRBJ2-3; a weak D match, TRBD1 (5 bases). V was cut by 0 bases and J by 4 bases, with 15 bases left in between. Germline V CDR1 and CDR2: SGHRS, YFSETQ. CDR3 length: 16 amino acids. The CDR3 DNA sequence: TGCGCCAGCAGCTTGGAAGGGGCTAGGGTCGCAGATACGCAGTATTTT. Encoded protein: CASSLEGARVADTQYF.

This clonotype appeared many times. The V gene is TRBV28, the J gene TRBJ2-7, with 10 bases that match TRBD2. The V gene's germline CDR1 is MDHEN and CDR2 SYDVKM. The junction had 13 bases not matched to a gene; V was cut back by 6 bases and J by 5 bases. The CDR3 has 16 amino acids. Here the CDR3 DNA reads TGTGCCAGCAGGCCCGCGGAGCGGGAGGGGATTGACGAGCAGTACTTC. Its protein product is CASRPAEREGIDEQYF.

The table lists this clonotype with many counts. The V call is TRBV12-3 or TRBV12-4, the J call TRBJ2-1; tentative D call: TRBD2 (6 bases). The V end lost 3 bases, the J end lost 6 bases, and 9 bases lay between the germline ends. This CDR3 is 13 amino acids long. DNA for the CDR3: TGTGCCAGCAGTTTCGGGGGTCTCAATGAGCAGTTCTTC. Its translation: CASSFGGLNEQFF.

This clonotype was seen a few times. The chain is built from TRBV5-1 and TRBJ2-6, with D tentatively TRBD2 (7 bases). Trimming removed 0 bases at V and 2 bases at J, with 9 bases between. This CDR3 is 16 amino acids long. Germline CDR1 is SGHRS and CDR2 is YFSETQ. The DNA of the CDR3 is TGCGCCAGCAGCTTGGAGGGGGGGGCTGGGGCCAACGTCCTGACTTTC. Translation gives CASSLEGGAGANVLTF.

The sample holds many counts of this clonotype. The CDR3 DNA reads as TGTGCCAGCAGTTTTGAATCGCCCACCTACGAGCAGTACTTC. Its protein is CASSFESPTYEQYF. The J gene is TRBJ2-7, the V gene TRBV28; D is undetermined. This CDR3 has 14 residues. The V gene lost 3 bases and the J gene lost 2 bases, with 11 bases spanning the gap. The germline gives CDR1 MDHEN, CDR2 SYDVKM.

This clonotype is labeled medium-sized. This chain uses TRBV12-3 or TRBV12-4 with TRBJ2-4; TRBD1 aligns across 8 bases. V lost 5 bases, J lost 3 bases, and 12 bases stayed unmatched. The CDR3 length is 17 residues. CDR3 sequence reads: CASSPRPEQGDKNIQYF. Written as DNA, the CDR3 is TGTGCCAGCAGTCCTCGGCCCGAACAGGGGGACAAAAACATTCAGTACTTC.

This clonotype was seen many times. The genes are TRBV11-2 and TRBJ2-3, with D maybe TRBD1 (6 bases). There are 14 residues in the CDR3. V lost 4 bases, J lost 1 base, and 9 bases lay in between. Germline lookup yields CDR1 SGHAT and CDR2 FQNNGV. The CDR3 loop reads CASSYRQGTDTQYF. The CDR3 nucleotides are TGTGCCAGCAGCTACCGACAGGGCACAGATACGCAGTATTTT. Full variable domain (outside the CDR3, taken from reference TRBV11-2 and TRBJ2-3): EAGVAQSPRYKIIEKRQSVAFWCNPISGHATLYWYQQILGQGPKLLIQFQNNGVVDDSQLPKDRFSAERLKGVDSTLKIQPAKLEDSAVYLCASSYRQGTDTQYFGPGTRLTVL.

This clonotype occurred a few times. This chain connects TRBV12-3 or TRBV12-4 to TRBJ2-7; D unclear. The germline V and J ends were trimmed by 6 bases and 0 bases, with 6 bases remaining between them. The CDR3 has 12 amino acids. The CDR3 reads CASSRSSYEQYF. DNA for the CDR3: TGTGCCAGCAGCCGAAGCTCCTACGAGCAGTACTTC.

This clonotype was recorded at least ten times. The V call is TRBV20-1, the J call TRBJ2-7, with D possibly matching TRBD1 (6 bases). With 8 bases removed from V and 1 base from J, the gap between germline ends came to 18 bases. This CDR3 is 14 amino acids long. CDR1 DFQATT and CDR2 SNEGSKA come from the germline V gene (reference sequence). The CDR3 DNA reads TGCAGTCCGCTCGACAGGAGAAAATCCTACGAGCAGTACTTC. Translated, it gives CSPLDRRKSYEQYF.

This clonotype appeared many times. The rearrangement links TRBV2 to TRBJ2-3, with TRBD2 matching 13 bases. The V gene end was trimmed by 7 bases and the J gene end by 13 bases; junction bases not matched to a gene: 8. Germline values: CDR1 SNHLY, CDR2 FYNNEI. The CDR3 length is 13 residues. CDR3 in amino acids: CASIGLAGVRKYF. CDR3 DNA sequence: TGTGCCAGCATCGGACTAGCGGGAGTCCGGAAGTATTTT.